The sequence of this TCR beta chain was determined in a study of regulatory T cells in long-lasting Graves disease. Study details: Recently diagnosed Graves' patients had received antithyroid drugs for under 3 months.

With iRepertoire HTBI primers and Arm-PCR of CDR3 regions, TCR beta libraries were built. MiXCR, applied by TCRdb to the multiplex PCR reads, yields one record per CDR3 protein. The profile covers about 220,000 distinct CDR3 sequences, with roughly 19% appearing a single time and roughly 12% taken by the ten largest. The CDR3 has 12 amino acids. Per the germline V gene, CDR1 is SGHAT and CDR2 is FQNNGV. V lost 2 bases and J lost 13, with 9 bases in between. Stated time point: newly diagnosed GD, antithyroid drugs for less than 3 months. Following extraction of RNA from PBMCs, that RNA was used to make the TCR library. In the case of this clonotype: Since no conserved phenylalanine or tryptophan closes the CDR3, a read error is the likely cause.

Another study also made use of these data, one on T cells in Graves' hyperthyroidism and ophthalmopathy. That report notes: The TCR CDR3 was amplified in a first-round RT-PCR using the HTBI primer set.

This clonotype was sampled from a woman aged 25 to 39 with Graves disease. The rearrangement uses TRBV11-2 and TRBJ1-6, with D unclear. Sample: peripheral blood mononuclear cells (PBMCs), taken at new diagnosis, from a patient treated with antithyroid drugs. The CDR3 DNA sequence: TGTGCCAGCAGCTTAAGTGGTCCGCCCCTCCACTGT. It is translated as CASSLSGPPLHC.